One sample yielded the 21 T cell receptor beta chains listed below, sequenced in a study of shared clonotypes between healthy human individuals. Only CD45RO-negative cells positively selected for CCR7 counted as naive CD8 cells, so terminally differentiated effector memory CD45RA+ cells were excluded. Clones were sequenced by immunoSEQ multiplex PCR, and TCRdb holds only the in-frame ones, with some missing. The sample holds some 2.1 million clones, less than 95% seen once. The sample comprised naive CD8+ T cells sorted from blood. The receptors stem from a man between 18 and 29 years old in good health.

This clone was detected only a few times. The V and J genes are TRBV25-1 and TRBJ2-2; no reliable D call. The V gene lost 5 bases and the J gene lost 5 bases, with 6 bases spanning the gap. Germline CDR1 is MGHDK and CDR2 is SYGVNS. The CDR3 loop spans 12 amino acids. The CDR3 nucleotides are TGTGCCAGCAGTTTAGGGACCGGGGAGCTGTTTTTT. Protein product: CASSLGTGELFF.

This chain connects TRBV28 to TRBJ2-1; D not certain. Germline V gene data show CDR1 as MDHEN and CDR2 as SYDVKM. V was clipped by 3 bases and J by 8 bases, with 11 bases between them. The CDR3 has 13 amino acids. The CDR3: CASSLERNYEQFF. The CDR3, as DNA: TGTGCCAGCAGTTTGGAAAGAAACTATGAGCAGTTCTTC.

This chain joins TRBV9 and TRBJ1-2; D not certain. This CDR3 has 12 residues. V lost 4 bases, J lost 8 bases, and 12 bases lay in between. Per germline, CDR1 SGDLS and CDR2 YYNGEE. DNA of the CDR3: TGTGCCAGCAGCCAAGCAGGCGGGGGCTACACCTTC. The encoded protein is CASSQAGGGYTF.

The chain uses TRBV5-4 and TRBJ2-1; 7 bases fit TRBD2. The CDR3 is 15 amino acids. From germline, CDR1 is SGHNT and CDR2 YYREEE (reference sequence). The J segment lost 4 bases and the V segment lost 1 base, leaving 5 bases of the junction unmatched. The CDR3 is CASSLKGGHYNEQFF. For the CDR3, the DNA is TGTGCCAGCAGCTTGAAGGGAGGGCATTACAATGAGCAGTTCTTC.

The V gene is TRBV11-1, the J gene TRBJ2-1; TRBD2 matches at 7 bases. V gave up 3 bases and J gave up 2 bases; unmatched junction bases: 4. This CDR3 spans 15 amino acids. CDR1 and CDR2 from the germline V gene are SGHAT and FQDESV (reference sequence). The CDR3 DNA sequence: TGTGCCAGCAGCTTGGTAGCGGGCACCTACAATGAGCAGTTCTTC. Protein sequence: CASSLVAGTYNEQFF.

V usage is TRBV11-2 and J usage is TRBJ2-5, with D perhaps matching TRBD1 (6 bases). Germline CDR1 reads SGHAT; CDR2 reads FQNNGV. The germline V and J ends were trimmed by 3 bases and 6 bases, with 11 bases remaining between them. The CDR3 is 13 amino acids. Here the CDR3 reads CASSLDSSQTQYF. The CDR3 DNA is TGTGCCAGCAGCTTGGACAGCAGCCAGACCCAGTACTTC.

This rearrangement joins TRBV4-1 to TRBJ2-3, with a weak D call TRBD2 (6 bases). Trimming took off 1 base at V and 4 bases at J, with 15 bases between the two ends. CDR1 MGHRA and CDR2 YSYEKL come from the germline V gene. The CDR3 sequence is 16 residues long. This chain's CDR3 is CASSQVELASADTQYF. The DNA of the CDR3 is TGCGCCAGCAGCCAAGTCGAGCTAGCGAGCGCAGATACGCAGTATTTT.

CDR3 bases: TGTGCCAGCAGTGAAATACCGGGACGGCTCTCTGGAAACACCATATATTTT. Protein: CASSEIPGRLSGNTIYF. V and J are TRBV2 and TRBJ1-3; TRBD1 might be the D (5 bases). V was clipped by 2 bases and J by 0 bases, with 14 bases between them. This CDR3 has 17 residues. CDR1 and CDR2 from the germline V gene are SNHLY and FYNNEI.

The chain is built from TRBV27 and TRBJ2-3; D is possibly TRBD1 (7 bases). The CDR3 totals 16 residues. The ends were cut back, 9 bases at V and 6 bases at J, with 25 bases in the middle. Germline V gene sequence: CDR1 MNHEY, CDR2 SMNVEV (reference sequence). CDR3 in amino acids: CASAPHGAGGWDTQYF. The CDR3 DNA sequence: TGTGCCAGTGCCCCCCACGGGGCAGGGGGGTGGGATACGCAGTATTTT.

This clone occurred once. The chain links TRBV4-1 to TRBJ1-6, with 9 bases matching TRBD1. The CDR3 contains 16 residues. CDR1 and CDR2 from the germline V gene are MGHRA and YSYEKL. Trimming took 0 bases from V and 10 from J; bases not matched to a gene: 7. The CDR3 sequence is CASSQEGGQGGSPLHF. The CDR3, as DNA: TGCGCCAGCAGCCAAGAGGGGGGACAGGGAGGGTCACCCCTCCACTTT.

This sequence joins TRBV19 and TRBJ1-4; D gene uncertain. The CDR3 runs to 12 residues. The germline CDR1 and CDR2 sequences are LNHDA and SQIVND (reference sequence). Trimming took 5 bases from V and 8 from J, leaving 9 bases between them. The CDR3 DNA sequence: TGTGCCAGTAGTTCAATTGGGGAAAAACTGTTTTTT. It encodes CASSSIGEKLFF.

This sequence joins TRBV7-9 and TRBJ1-6, with 9 nucleotides matching TRBD1. Germline V lookup: CDR1 SEHNR, CDR2 FQNEAQ (reference sequence). This CDR3 is 15 amino acids long. V dropped 5 bases and J dropped 7; count of bases not matched to a gene: 6. CDR3 region: CASSPGQGENSPLHF. DNA of the CDR3: TGTGCCAGCAGCCCGGGACAGGGAGAGAATTCACCCCTCCACTTT.

Only a few counts were recorded for this clone. The V and J genes are TRBV7-9 and TRBJ2-5, with 9 bases identical to TRBD1. CDR3 length equals 17 residues. V shed 4 bases and J 4 bases; nucleotides not matched to a gene: 13. Germline V gene lookup returns CDR1 SEHNR and CDR2 FQNEAQ (reference sequence). The CDR3 reads CASSWTGTGRRGETQYF. DNA for the CDR3: TGTGCCAGCAGCTGGACCGGGACAGGGAGGAGGGGAGAGACCCAGTACTTC.

The chain combines TRBV5-6 with TRBJ2-3, with D perhaps TRBD2 (5 bases). The CDR3 is 16 residues long. Germline V gene sequence: CDR1 SGHDT, CDR2 YYEEEE. Trimming cost V 0 bases and J 0 bases, with 11 bases left between them. CDR3 residues: CASSLGTSSSTDTQYF. The CDR3 bases are TGTGCCAGCAGCTTGGGGACTTCGAGTAGCACAGATACGCAGTATTTT.

This chain links TRBV6-1 with TRBJ1-2; D is possibly TRBD1 (5 bases). V shed 4 bases and J shed 5 bases, with 14 bases lying between them. This CDR3 has 14 residues. Germline CDR1 is MNHNS and CDR2 is SASEGT. The CDR3 sequence is CASSGGTEKYGYTF. CDR3 nucleotides: TGTGCCAGCAGTGGGGGGACTGAGAAATATGGCTACACCTTC.

This chain joins TRBV19 and TRBJ2-5, with D unclear. The germline V gene encodes CDR1 LNHDA and CDR2 SQIVND (reference sequence). This CDR3 is built from 18 residues. The V gene lost 9 bases and the J gene lost 5 bases, with 31 bases spanning the gap. CDR3 DNA sequence: TGTGCCAGAGGCCCAGATGGTGGATACGGGCAAAATCGGGAGACCCAGTACTTC. Protein: CARGPDGGYGQNRETQYF.

The V gene is TRBV13, the J gene TRBJ1-1; D unclear. Trimming removed 5 bases from V and 0 bases from J, with 7 bases in between. The CDR3 consists of 13 residues. Germline loops: CDR1 PRHDT, CDR2 FYEKMQ (reference sequence). This chain's CDR3 is CASSPSVNTEAFF. The CDR3 DNA follows: TGTGCCAGCAGCCCGTCAGTGAACACTGAAGCTTTCTTT.

J is TRBJ1-5 and V is TRBV27; D not resolved. The CDR3 is 16 amino acids. Germline V lookup: CDR1 MNHEY, CDR2 SMNVEV (reference sequence). The V end lost 1 base, the J end lost 3 bases, and 13 bases lay between the germline ends. CDR3: CASSLFSGQNNQPQHF. CDR3 sequence (DNA): TGTGCCAGCAGTTTATTTTCGGGCCAGAACAATCAGCCCCAGCATTTT.

Points on this clone: This sample includes further DNA sequences coding for the same CDR3. The chain carries TRBV7-8 and TRBJ2-1; 16 positions match TRBD2. Germline V lookup: CDR1 SGHVS, CDR2 FQNEAQ. V was clipped by 3 bases and J by 2 bases; unmatched bases: 4. The CDR3 length is 18 residues. CDR3 DNA sequence: TGTGCCAGCAGCTTGGGACTAGCGGGAGGGCTCACCTACAATGAGCAGTTCTTC. Translating gives CASSLGLAGGLTYNEQFF.

This chain links TRBV2 with TRBJ2-1; D might be TRBD1 (6 bases). V gave up 6 bases and J gave up 0 bases, with 18 bases separating them. Germline loops: CDR1 SNHLY, CDR2 FYNNEI. The CDR3 consists of 17 residues. In nucleotides, the CDR3 is TGTGCCAGCAGCCCGGACAGCCTCTTGAGCTCCTACAATGAGCAGTTCTTC. It codes for CASSPDSLLSSYNEQFF.

This chain uses TRBV2 with TRBJ1-4; D not certain. Per the germline V gene, CDR1 is SNHLY and CDR2 is FYNNEI. The V gene lost 2 bases and the J gene lost 4 bases, with 5 bases spanning the gap. The CDR3 totals 13 residues. The CDR3 spells CASSEMGNEKLFF. The CDR3 DNA follows: TGTGCCAGCAGTGAAATGGGTAATGAAAAACTGTTTTTT.